Following are 15 T cell receptor beta chains from one sample sequenced in a study of CD8 T cells in Susac syndrome. Reverse transcription of roughly 0.5 to 1 ug RNA was carried out with random hexamers. From the immunoSEQ multiplex PCR reads, TCRdb called clonotypes with MiXCR, one entry per CDR3 protein. The profile shows about 190,000 distinct CDR3 sequences, under 95% of them singletons. Sequenced: CD4+ T cells from PBMCs. The source is a human donor in good health.

This chain joins TRBV5-1 and TRBJ2-7; a possible D gene is TRBD1 (6 bases). Germline lookup yields CDR1 SGHRS and CDR2 YFSETQ. The CDR3 has 14 residues. Deletions cut 1 base from V and 0 bases from J, with 8 bases between. The CDR3: CASSLTGTSYEQYV. The DNA for the CDR3 is TGCGCCAGCAGCTTGACAGGGACCTCCTACGAGCAGTACGTC.

The V call is TRBV5-1, the J call TRBJ2-7, with D possibly being TRBD1 (6 bases). Germline loops: CDR1 SGHRS, CDR2 YFSETQ. Deletions cut 3 bases from V and 3 bases from J, with 10 bases between. The CDR3 runs to 13 residues. CDR3 region: CASSYRDNYEQYF. The CDR3 nucleotides read TGCGCCAGCAGCTACCGGGACAACTACGAGCAGTACTTC. Using reference TRBV5-1 and TRBJ2-7 for the parts outside the CDR3, the full variable domain is KAGVTQTPRYLIKTRGQQVTLSCSPISGHRSVSWYQQTPGQGLQFLFEYFSETQRNKGNFPGRFSGRQFSNSRSEMNVSTLELGDSALYLCASSYRDNYEQYFGPGTRLTVT.

CDR3 in amino acids: CASSGGSWDGYTF. DNA of the CDR3: TGTGCCAGCAGCGGAGGTAGTTGGGATGGCTACACCTTC. The V and J genes are TRBV9 and TRBJ1-2; D is uncertain. Germline CDR1 SGDLS, CDR2 YYNGEE. The CDR3 has 13 residues. V lost 3 bases, J lost 6 bases, and 12 bases lay in between.

This rearrangement joins TRBV13 to TRBJ2-3, with a possible D match to TRBD2 (5 bases). Looked up from germline, CDR1 is PRHDT and CDR2 is FYEKMQ (reference sequence). V gave up 5 bases and J gave up 6 bases, with 12 bases separating them. The CDR3 length is 13 residues. CDR3: CASSLRPGDTQYF. CDR3 nucleotide sequence: TGTGCCAGCAGCCTACGCCCGGGGGATACGCAGTATTTT. The full variable domain, in which reference TRBV13 and TRBJ2-3 provide the parts outside the CDR3, is AAGVIQSPRHLIKEKRETATLKCYPIPRHDTVYWYQQGPGQDPQFLISFYEKMQSDKGSIPDRFSAQQFSDYHSELNMSSLELGDSALYFCASSLRPGDTQYFGPGTRLTVL.

This chain joins TRBV20-1 and TRBJ1-5; TRBD1 aligns across 9 bases. V shed 6 bases, J shed 6 bases, and the junction held 3 bases outside the gene matches. This CDR3 spans 12 amino acids. CDR1 is DFQATT, CDR2 SNEGSKA, per germline (reference sequence). CDR3 sequence (DNA): TGCAGTGCCGGGACAGGGAGTCAGCCCCAGCATTTT. Protein sequence: CSAGTGSQPQHF.

This chain uses TRBV28 with TRBJ1-5, with D perhaps matching TRBD1 (6 bases). CDR3 length: 12 residues. Looked up from germline, CDR1 is MDHEN and CDR2 is SYDVKM. V dropped 5 bases and J dropped 15 bases, with 17 bases sitting between them. The CDR3 protein is CASSLLHGGRHF. The CDR3 nucleotides are TGTGCCAGCAGTCTTTTACACGGGGGCAGGCATTTT.

The chain combines TRBV12-3 or TRBV12-4 with TRBJ1-1, with D possibly TRBD1 on 5 matching bases. This CDR3 contains 14 residues. The ends were cut back, 3 bases at V and 3 bases at J, with 11 bases in the middle. As DNA, the CDR3 is TGTGCCAGCAGTTTCAGGGCGACGGACACTGAAGCTTTCTTT. Its protein product is CASSFRATDTEAFF.

This chain links TRBV29-1 with TRBJ2-2; D remains ambiguous. CDR1 and CDR2 (germline): SQVTM, ANQGSEA. Between the trimmed V and J ends, which lost 6 bases and 6 bases, there was a span of 11 bases. The CDR3 is 12 residues long. CDR3 DNA sequence: TGCAGCGTGCTACTCGGGCCCGGGGAGCTGTTTTTT. It encodes CSVLLGPGELFF.

This clonotype was seen a single time. The gene calls are TRBV7-9 and TRBJ2-1; perhaps TRBD1 as D (5 bases). V gave up 2 bases and J gave up 7 bases, with 18 bases separating them. This CDR3 is 16 amino acids long. Germline V lookup: CDR1 SEHNR, CDR2 FQNEAQ (reference sequence). The CDR3 loop reads CASSLPLGGPGNEQFF. The CDR3, as DNA: TGTGCCAGCAGCTTACCCCTCGGCGGCCCAGGGAATGAGCAGTTCTTC.

The rearrangement uses TRBV6-2 or TRBV6-3 and TRBJ1-5; D might be TRBD1 (6 bases). Germline values: CDR1 MNHEY, CDR2 SVGEGT. V was shortened by 7 bases and J by 7 bases, with 23 bases between the two germline ends. This CDR3 is built from 16 residues. CDR3 amino acids: CASIGSSGGAQQPQHF. CDR3 bases: TGTGCCAGCATCGGGAGCAGCGGGGGGGCACAGCAGCCCCAGCATTTT.

The J gene is TRBJ1-1, the V gene TRBV29-1; D might be TRBD1 (6 bases). V was trimmed by 4 bases and J by 0 bases, leaving 12 bases between them. Germline values: CDR1 SQVTM, CDR2 ANQGSEA. The length of the CDR3 is 14 residues. Here the CDR3 reads CSVARGTMNTEAFF. For the CDR3, the DNA is TGCAGCGTTGCAAGGGGGACCATGAACACTGAAGCTTTCTTT.

The chain uses TRBV5-1 and TRBJ2-1, with 7 bases matching TRBD2. The CDR3 totals 15 residues. J lost 7 bases, V lost 1 base, and 8 bases had no gene match. CDR1 is SGHRS, CDR2 YFSETQ, per germline. The CDR3 DNA reads as TGCGCCAGCAGCTTGACTAGCCTCGGGGGGAATGAGCAGTTCTTC. It yields the protein CASSLTSLGGNEQFF.

This chain links TRBV4-1 with TRBJ2-2; no firm D call. Trimming pared 1 base from V and 5 bases from J, leaving 11 bases between. CDR3 length equals 15 residues. Germline CDR1 reads MGHRA; CDR2 reads YSYEKL. In DNA, the CDR3 is TGCGCCAGCAGCCAAGGCGGATGGGGTACCGGGGAGCTGTTTTTT. As protein: CASSQGGWGTGELFF.

The chain has TRBV12-3 or TRBV12-4 and TRBJ1-1; D uncertain. Trimming removed 8 bases at V and 5 bases at J, with 15 bases between. CDR3 length: 13 amino acids. CDR3 DNA: TGTGCCAGCTTTCGCGGGTGGGGAACTGAAGCTTTCTTT. It encodes CASFRGWGTEAFF.

The chain joins TRBV14 to TRBJ2-5; maybe TRBD1 (6 bases). CDR3 length equals 13 residues. V was shortened by 2 bases and J by 4 bases, with 8 bases between the two germline ends. Per germline, CDR1 SGHDN and CDR2 FVKESK. CDR3 sequence (DNA): TGTGCCAGCAGCCAATTCAGGGGAGAGACCCAGTACTTC. Amino acid sequence: CASSQFRGETQYF.